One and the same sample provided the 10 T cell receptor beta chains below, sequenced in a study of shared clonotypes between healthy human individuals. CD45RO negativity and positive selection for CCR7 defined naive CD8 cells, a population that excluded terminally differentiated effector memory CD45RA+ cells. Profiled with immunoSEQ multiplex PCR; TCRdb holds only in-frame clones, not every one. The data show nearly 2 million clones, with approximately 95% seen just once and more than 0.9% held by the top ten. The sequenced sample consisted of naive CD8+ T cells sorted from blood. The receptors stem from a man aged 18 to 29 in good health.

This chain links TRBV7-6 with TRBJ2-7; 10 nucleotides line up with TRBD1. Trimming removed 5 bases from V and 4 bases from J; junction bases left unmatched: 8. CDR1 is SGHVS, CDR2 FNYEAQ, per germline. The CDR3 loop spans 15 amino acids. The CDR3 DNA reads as TGTGCCAGCAGCGATCTGGGACAGGGGATATACGAGCAGTACTTC. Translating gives CASSDLGQGIYEQYF.

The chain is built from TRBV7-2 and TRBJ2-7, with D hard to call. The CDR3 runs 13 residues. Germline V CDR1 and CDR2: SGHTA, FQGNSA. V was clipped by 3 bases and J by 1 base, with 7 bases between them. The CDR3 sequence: CASSFVGSYEQYF. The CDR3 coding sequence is TGTGCCAGCAGCTTTGTGGGTTCCTACGAGCAGTACTTC.

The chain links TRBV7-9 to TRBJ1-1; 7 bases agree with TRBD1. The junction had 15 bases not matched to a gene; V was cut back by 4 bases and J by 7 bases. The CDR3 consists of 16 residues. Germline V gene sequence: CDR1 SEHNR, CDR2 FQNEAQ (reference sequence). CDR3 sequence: CASSSTPGTEEFEAFF. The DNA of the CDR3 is TGTGCCAGCAGCTCAACCCCGGGGACAGAGGAATTTGAAGCTTTCTTT.

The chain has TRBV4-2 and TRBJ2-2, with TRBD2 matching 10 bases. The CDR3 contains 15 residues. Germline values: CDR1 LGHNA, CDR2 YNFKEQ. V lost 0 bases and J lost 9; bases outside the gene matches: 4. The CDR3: CASSQEASGGRELFF. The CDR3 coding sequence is TGTGCCAGCAGCCAAGAGGCTAGCGGGGGTCGGGAGCTGTTTTTT.

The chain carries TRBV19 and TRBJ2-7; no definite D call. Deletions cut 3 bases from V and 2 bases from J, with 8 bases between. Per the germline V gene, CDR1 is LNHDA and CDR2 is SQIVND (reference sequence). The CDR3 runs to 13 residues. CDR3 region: CASSMKSTYEQYF. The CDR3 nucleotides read TGTGCCAGTAGTATGAAAAGTACCTACGAGCAGTACTTC.

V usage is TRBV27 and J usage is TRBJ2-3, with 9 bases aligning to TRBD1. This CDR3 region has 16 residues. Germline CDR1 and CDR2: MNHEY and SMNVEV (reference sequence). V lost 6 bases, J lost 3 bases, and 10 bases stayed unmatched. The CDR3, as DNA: TGTGCCAGCAGCATACAGGGGGCGCTGGGAACAGATACGCAGTATTTT. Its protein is CASSIQGALGTDTQYF.

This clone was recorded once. CDR3 in DNA: TGTGCCAGCAGCTTAGTGGACAGCTCCTACGAGCAGTACTTC. Its protein is CASSLVDSSYEQYF. The chain uses TRBV7-9 and TRBJ2-7, with D perhaps TRBD1 (6 bases). Per germline, CDR1 SEHNR and CDR2 FQNEAQ (reference sequence). The germline V and J ends were trimmed by 1 base and 0 bases, with 7 bases remaining between them. The CDR3 is 14 residues long.

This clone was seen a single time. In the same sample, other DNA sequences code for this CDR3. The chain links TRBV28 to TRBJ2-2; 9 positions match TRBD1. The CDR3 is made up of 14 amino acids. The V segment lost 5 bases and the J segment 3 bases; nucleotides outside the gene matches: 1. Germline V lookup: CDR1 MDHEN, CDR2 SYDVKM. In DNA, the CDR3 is TGTGCCAGCAGTAGACAGGGGGACACCGGGGAGCTGTTTTTT. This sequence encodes CASSRQGDTGELFF.

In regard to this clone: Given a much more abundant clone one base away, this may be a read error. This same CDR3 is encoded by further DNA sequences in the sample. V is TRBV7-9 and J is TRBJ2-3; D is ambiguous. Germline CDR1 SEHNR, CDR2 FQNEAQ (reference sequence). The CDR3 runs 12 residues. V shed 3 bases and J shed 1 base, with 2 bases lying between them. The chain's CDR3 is CASSLGTDTQYF. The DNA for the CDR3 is TGTGCCAGCAGCTTGGGCACAGATACGCAGTATTTT.

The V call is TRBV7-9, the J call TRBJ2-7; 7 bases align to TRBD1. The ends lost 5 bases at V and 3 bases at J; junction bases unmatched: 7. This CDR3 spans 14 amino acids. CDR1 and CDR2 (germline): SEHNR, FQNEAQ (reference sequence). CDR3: CASSPDREIYEQYF. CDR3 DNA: TGTGCCAGCAGCCCTGACAGGGAAATCTACGAGCAGTACTTC.